These 3 T cell receptor beta chains share one sample of origin, sequenced in a study of liver allograft versus peripheral blood T cells. The wider study: T cell receptor repertoires in transplanted livers were compared with those in recipients' peripheral blood.

TCRdb recomputed calls from the reads with MiXCR, one row per CDR3 protein. The sample holds around 9,000 distinct CDR3 sequences, around 21% seen once. These receptor sequences come from a human patient who had a liver transplant. Some T cells may be the graft donor's.

This clonotype showed up just a few times. The gene calls are TRBV6-2 or TRBV6-3 and TRBJ1-5, with a possible D match to TRBD1 (5 bases). V lost 7 bases to trimming and J lost 1 base, with 11 bases between them. The germline V gene encodes CDR1 MNHEY and CDR2 SVGEGT. The CDR3 runs 14 residues. The CDR3 nucleotides are TGTGCCAGCATCAATCGGGACAGCAATCAGCCCCAGCATTTT. It is translated as CASINRDSNQPQHF.

Of note for this clonotype: Since a much larger clone is just one base distant, this may be a read error. V is TRBV18 and J is TRBJ2-7; 7 bases are shared with TRBD1. Losses at the gene ends were 5 bases for V and 5 bases for J; bases not matched to a gene: 6. The CDR3 has 13 residues. The germline V gene encodes CDR1 KGHSH and CDR2 LQKENI. CDR3 nucleotides: TGTGCCAGCTCAGAAGTTGGGACAGACGAGCAGTACTTC. Translated, it gives CASSEVGTDEQYF.

In its sample, this clonotype was seen a few times. In DNA, the CDR3 is TGTGCCACCAGCCCTTTCCGGAACACTGAAGCTTTCTTT. This translates into CATSPFRNTEAFF. The chain links TRBV15 to TRBJ1-1; no clear D. Per germline, CDR1 LNHNV and CDR2 YYDKDF (reference sequence). V was shortened by 5 bases and J by 1 base, with 8 bases between the two germline ends. The CDR3 has 13 amino acids.